The 21 T cell receptor beta chains given below trace back to one sample, sequenced in a study of CXCR3-negative and CXCR3-positive naive CD8 T cells. Findings of the study overall: Comparison of naive cells showed more hydrophobic TRB CDR3s in CXCR3-positive than in CXCR3-negative naive cells.

Their specific antigens are unknown. cDNA libraries for TRB were generated by 5' RACE incorporating UMI labels. TCRdb re-called the 5' RACE reads; one entry per CDR3 protein, DNA not given. Its table lists approximately 100,000 distinct CDR3 sequences. Sequenced input: naive CXCR3+ CD8+ T cells from blood. Subset denoted: CD45RO-CCR7+CD27+CD95- naive CD8+ T cells expressing CXCR3 (TNR3+). The source of these receptors is a human donor in good health. Some clones in this sample may be carry-over from other donors' samples.

The CDR3 spells CASAPQGRFATIMDLTLNTEAFF. This chain connects TRBV27 to TRBJ1-1; TCRdb outputs TRBD1, but without DNA this stays unchecked. The CDR3 is made up of 23 amino acids. CDR1 is MNHEY, CDR2 SMNVEV, per germline (reference sequence).

The chain links TRBV29-1 to TRBJ2-2. The CDR3 runs to 17 residues. From germline, CDR1 is SQVTM and CDR2 ANQGSEA. This CDR3 is CSAALWAQTSNTGELFF.

This chain links TRBV7-9 with TRBJ2-3; the D gene TCRdb calls, TRBD2, cannot be checked with no DNA. This CDR3 has 15 residues. Looked up from germline, CDR1 is SEHNR and CDR2 is FQNEAQ (reference sequence). This CDR3 is CASSNLAGETDTQYF.

The V call is TRBV7-9, the J call TRBJ2-1. The CDR3 is 13 residues long. CDR1 and CDR2 from the germline V gene are SEHNR and FQNEAQ (reference sequence). CDR3 sequence reads: CASSNSSYNEQFF.

This chain uses TRBV7-2 with TRBJ2-1; without DNA, the TCRdb call of TRBD1 cannot be checked. The CDR3 is made up of 15 amino acids. Germline assignment: CDR1 SGHTA and CDR2 FQGNSA. The CDR3 reads CASSPPERGYNEQFF. Variable domain in full (rest from reference TRBV7-2 and TRBJ2-1): GAGVSQSPSNKVTEKGKDVELRCDPISGHTALYWYRQSLGQGLEFLIYFQGNSAPDKSGLPSDRFSAERTGGSVSTLTIQRTQQEDSAVYLCASSPPERGYNEQFFGPGTRLTVL.

The CDR3 protein is CASSPASRTGVDAFF. J is TRBJ1-1 and V is TRBV12-3 or TRBV12-4; the TCRdb call, TRBD1, lacks DNA for checking. This CDR3 contains 15 residues.

The chain joins TRBV6-4 to TRBJ2-2; TCRdb designates TRBD1, a call that cannot be tested without DNA. Germline-derived CDR1 and CDR2 are MRHNA and SNTAGT. The CDR3 contains 16 residues. CDR3 residues: CASSEIVTGNTGELFF.

V and J are TRBV15 and TRBJ1-1; TCRdb selects TRBD1, and the lack of DNA leaves this call unchecked. CDR1 is LNHNV, CDR2 YYDKDF, per germline (reference sequence). The CDR3 has 15 residues. CDR3 loop: CATSRETGLNTEAFF.

The rearrangement links TRBV29-1 to TRBJ1-1; TCRdb's assignment of TRBD1 cannot be checked, as there is no DNA. CDR3 length: 13 amino acids. Germline V lookup: CDR1 SQVTM, CDR2 ANQGSEA. CDR3 in amino acids: CSSVSGDTGEDFF.

This chain's CDR3 is CASTWERPTGELFF. V and J are TRBV12-3 or TRBV12-4 and TRBJ2-2. The CDR3 totals 14 residues.

J is TRBJ2-1 and V is TRBV6-2 or TRBV6-3; TCRdb's D call, TRBD1, is unchecked because there is no DNA. CDR3 length equals 13 residues. Germline lookup yields CDR1 MNHEY and CDR2 SVGEGT. The CDR3 loop reads CASSSTGGREQFF.

The rearrangement links TRBV7-8 to TRBJ2-5; the TCRdb D gene call, TRBD1, has no DNA to confirm it. The CDR3 is made up of 15 amino acids. From germline, CDR1 is SGHVS and CDR2 FQNEAQ. CDR3 protein: CASSFTGEAQETQYF.

The chain has TRBV6-2 or TRBV6-3 and TRBJ2-2; TCRdb indicates TRBD2, and absent DNA this call remains unverified. Germline CDR1 and CDR2: MNHEY and SVGEGT. This CDR3 comprises 16 residues. The CDR3 loop is CASTQRARRFTGELFF.

This chain uses TRBV12-3 or TRBV12-4 with TRBJ2-3; TCRdb selects TRBD1, and the lack of DNA leaves this call unchecked. The CDR3 consists of 16 residues. The CDR3 reads CASSLTRGGSTDTQYF.

The V call is TRBV7-8, the J call TRBJ2-7; without DNA, the TCRdb call of TRBD1 cannot be checked. The germline CDR1 and CDR2 sequences are SGHVS and FQNEAQ. The CDR3 runs 16 residues. CDR3 region: CASSPPHVVQGHEQYF.

The chain links TRBV9 to TRBJ2-5; without DNA, the TCRdb call of TRBD1 cannot be checked. Germline V gene data show CDR1 as SGDLS and CDR2 as YYNGEE. This CDR3 region has 15 residues. The CDR3 sequence: CASSTTEGATETQYF.

This CDR3 reads CASRRPSEETQYF. The V and J genes are TRBV19 and TRBJ2-5; lacking DNA, the TRBD2 call made by TCRdb goes unchecked. The CDR3 sequence is 13 residues long. Germline V gene data show CDR1 as LNHDA and CDR2 as SQIVND (reference sequence).

The chain's CDR3 is CASSKTGPSSNQPQHF. V usage is TRBV6-2 or TRBV6-3 and J usage is TRBJ1-5; TCRdb designates TRBD1, a call that cannot be tested without DNA. Germline values: CDR1 MNHEY, CDR2 SVGEGT. The CDR3 is 16 residues long.

This sequence joins TRBV4-1 and TRBJ2-3; the D call of TRBD1 rests on TCRdb alone, since no DNA is present to check it. The CDR3 runs to 15 residues. Germline CDR1 and CDR2: MGHRA and YSYEKL. The CDR3 sequence is CASSQVPATDSPQYF.

The genes are TRBV9 and TRBJ2-3; there is no DNA to check the TCRdb D call of TRBD2. This CDR3 is 15 amino acids long. Looked up from germline, CDR1 is SGDLS and CDR2 is YYNGEE. The CDR3 sequence: CASSWTSGDTDTQYF.

The chain combines TRBV5-6 with TRBJ2-7; TCRdb lists TRBD1, though no DNA is available to test this call. The CDR3 consists of 12 residues. In germline, CDR1 is SGHDT, CDR2 YYEEEE. CDR3 protein: CASSQGSVEQYF.